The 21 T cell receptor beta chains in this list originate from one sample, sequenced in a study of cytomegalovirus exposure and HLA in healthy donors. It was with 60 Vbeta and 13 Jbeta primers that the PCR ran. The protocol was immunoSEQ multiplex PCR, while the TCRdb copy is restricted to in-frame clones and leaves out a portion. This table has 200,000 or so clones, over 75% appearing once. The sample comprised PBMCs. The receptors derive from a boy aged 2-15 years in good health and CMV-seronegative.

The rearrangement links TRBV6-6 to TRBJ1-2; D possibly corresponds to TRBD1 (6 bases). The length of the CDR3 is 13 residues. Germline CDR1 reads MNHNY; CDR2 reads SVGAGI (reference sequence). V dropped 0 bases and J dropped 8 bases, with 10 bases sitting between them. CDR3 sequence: CASSYSGHGGYTF. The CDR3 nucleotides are TGTGCCAGCAGTTACTCGGGACACGGGGGCTACACCTTC.

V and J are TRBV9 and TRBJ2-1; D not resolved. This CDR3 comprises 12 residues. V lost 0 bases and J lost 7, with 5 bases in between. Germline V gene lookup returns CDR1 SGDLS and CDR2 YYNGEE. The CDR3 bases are TGTGCCAGCAGCGTAGCCTCTAATGAGCAGTTCTTC. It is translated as CASSVASNEQFF.

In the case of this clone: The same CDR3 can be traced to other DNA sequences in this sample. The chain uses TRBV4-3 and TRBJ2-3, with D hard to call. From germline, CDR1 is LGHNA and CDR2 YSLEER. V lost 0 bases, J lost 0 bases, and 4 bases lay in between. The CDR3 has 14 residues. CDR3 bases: TGCGCCAGCAGCCAAGATATAAGCACAGATACGCAGTATTTT. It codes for CASSQDISTDTQYF.

The CDR3 loop reads CASSYSGQGGYGYTF. Written as DNA, the CDR3 is TGTGCCAGCAGTTACTCGGGACAGGGGGGCTATGGCTACACCTTC. This chain uses TRBV6-5 with TRBJ1-2; 11 bases map to TRBD1. Germline loops: CDR1 MNHEY, CDR2 SVGAGI. J lost 4 bases, V lost 0 bases, and 1 base had no gene match. The CDR3 extends over 15 amino acids.

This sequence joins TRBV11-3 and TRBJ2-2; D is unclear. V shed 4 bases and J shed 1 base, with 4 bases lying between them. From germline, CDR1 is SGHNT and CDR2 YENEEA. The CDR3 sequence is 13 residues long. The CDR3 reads CASSSGNTGELFF. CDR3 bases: TGTGCCAGCAGCTCAGGGAACACCGGGGAGCTGTTTTTT.

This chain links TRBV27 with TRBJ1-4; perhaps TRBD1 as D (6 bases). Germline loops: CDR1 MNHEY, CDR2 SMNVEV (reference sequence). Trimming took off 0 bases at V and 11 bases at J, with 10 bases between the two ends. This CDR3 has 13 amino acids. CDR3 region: CASSLSRQAKLFF. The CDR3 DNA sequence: TGTGCCAGCAGTTTATCTCGACAGGCCAAACTGTTTTTT.

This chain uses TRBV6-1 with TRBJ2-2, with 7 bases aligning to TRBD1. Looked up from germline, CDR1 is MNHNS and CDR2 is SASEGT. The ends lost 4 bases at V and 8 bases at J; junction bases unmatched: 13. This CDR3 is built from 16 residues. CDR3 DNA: TGTGCCAGCAGTGGCACTTGGACAGGTGGTGGGGGGGAGCTGTTTTTT. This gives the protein CASSGTWTGGGGELFF.

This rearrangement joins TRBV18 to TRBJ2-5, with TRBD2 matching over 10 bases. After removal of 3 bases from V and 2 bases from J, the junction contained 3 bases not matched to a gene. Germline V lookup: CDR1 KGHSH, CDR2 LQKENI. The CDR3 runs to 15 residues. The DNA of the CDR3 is TGTGCCAGCTCACCCGCACTAGCGGGGCAAGAGACCCAGTACTTC. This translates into CASSPALAGQETQYF.

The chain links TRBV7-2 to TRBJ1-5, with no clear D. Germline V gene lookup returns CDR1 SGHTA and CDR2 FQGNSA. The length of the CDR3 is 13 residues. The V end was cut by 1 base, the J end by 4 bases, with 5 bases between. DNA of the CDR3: TGTGCCAGCAGCTTAGACGGGAATCAGCCCCAGCATTTT. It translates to CASSLDGNQPQHF.

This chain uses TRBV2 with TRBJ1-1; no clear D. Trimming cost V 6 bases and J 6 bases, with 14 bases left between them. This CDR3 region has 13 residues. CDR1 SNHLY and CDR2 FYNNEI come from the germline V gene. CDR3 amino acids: CASRAGPPSEAFF. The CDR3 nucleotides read TGTGCCAGCAGGGCGGGTCCCCCCTCTGAAGCTTTCTTT. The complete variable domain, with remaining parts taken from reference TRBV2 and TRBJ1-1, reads EPEVTQTPSHQVTQMGQEVILRCVPISNHLYFYWYRQILGQKVEFLVSFYNNEISEKSEIFDDQFSVERPDGSNFTLKIRSTKLEDSAMYFCASRAGPPSEAFFGQGTRLTVV.

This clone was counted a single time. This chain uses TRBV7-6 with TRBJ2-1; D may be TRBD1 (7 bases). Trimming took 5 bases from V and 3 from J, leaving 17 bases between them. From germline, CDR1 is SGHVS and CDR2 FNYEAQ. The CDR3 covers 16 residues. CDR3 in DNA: TGTGCCAGCAGCCTCTGGGGGGACAGCTACTACAATGAGCAGTTCTTC. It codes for CASSLWGDSYYNEQFF.

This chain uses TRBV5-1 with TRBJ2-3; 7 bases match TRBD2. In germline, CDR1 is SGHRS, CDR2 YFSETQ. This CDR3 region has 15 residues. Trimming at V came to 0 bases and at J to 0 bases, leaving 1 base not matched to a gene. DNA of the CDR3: TGCGCCAGCAGCTTGGGCGGGGGTAGCACAGATACGCAGTATTTT. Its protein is CASSLGGGSTDTQYF. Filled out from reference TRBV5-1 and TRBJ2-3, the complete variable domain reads KAGVTQTPRYLIKTRGQQVTLSCSPISGHRSVSWYQQTPGQGLQFLFEYFSETQRNKGNFPGRFSGRQFSNSRSEMNVSTLELGDSALYLCASSLGGGSTDTQYFGPGTRLTVL.

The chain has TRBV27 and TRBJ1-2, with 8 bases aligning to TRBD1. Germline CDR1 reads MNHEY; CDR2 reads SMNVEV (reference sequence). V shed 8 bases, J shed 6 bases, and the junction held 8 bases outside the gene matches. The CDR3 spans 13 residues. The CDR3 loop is CASSLQGGNGYTF. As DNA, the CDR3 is TGTGCCAGCTCCCTACAGGGGGGCAATGGCTACACCTTC.

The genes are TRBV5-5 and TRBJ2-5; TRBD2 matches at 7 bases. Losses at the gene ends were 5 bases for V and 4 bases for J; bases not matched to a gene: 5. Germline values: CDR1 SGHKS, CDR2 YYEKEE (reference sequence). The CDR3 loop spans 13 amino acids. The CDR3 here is CASSGGVGETQYF. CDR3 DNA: TGTGCCAGCAGTGGGGGGGTAGGAGAGACCCAGTACTTC. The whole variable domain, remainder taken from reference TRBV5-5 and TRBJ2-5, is DAGVTQSPTHLIKTRGQQVTLRCSPISGHKSVSWYQQVLGQGPQFIFQYYEKEERGRGNFPDRFSARQFPNYSSELNVNALLLGDSALYLCASSGGVGETQYFGPGTRLLVL.

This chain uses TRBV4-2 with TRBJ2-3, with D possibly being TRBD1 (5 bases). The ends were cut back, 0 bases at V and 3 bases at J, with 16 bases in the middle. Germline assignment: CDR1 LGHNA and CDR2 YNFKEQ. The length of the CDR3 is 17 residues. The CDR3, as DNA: TGTGCCAGCAGCCAAGAAATTTCTGGGGCAGGAACAGATACGCAGTATTTT. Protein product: CASSQEISGAGTDTQYF.

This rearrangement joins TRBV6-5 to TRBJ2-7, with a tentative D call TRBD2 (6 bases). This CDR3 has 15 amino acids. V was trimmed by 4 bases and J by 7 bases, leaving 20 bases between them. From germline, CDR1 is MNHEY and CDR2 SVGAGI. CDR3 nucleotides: TGTGCCAGCAGTTTCCTGAACGGGAGCCCGGGGGAGCAGTACTTC. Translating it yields CASSFLNGSPGEQYF.

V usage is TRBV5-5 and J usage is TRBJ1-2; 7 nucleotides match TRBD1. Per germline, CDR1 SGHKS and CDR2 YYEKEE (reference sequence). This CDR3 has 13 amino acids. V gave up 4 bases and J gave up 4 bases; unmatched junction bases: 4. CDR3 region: CASSGGQIYGYTF. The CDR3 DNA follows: TGTGCCAGCAGCGGGGGACAGATCTATGGCTACACCTTC.

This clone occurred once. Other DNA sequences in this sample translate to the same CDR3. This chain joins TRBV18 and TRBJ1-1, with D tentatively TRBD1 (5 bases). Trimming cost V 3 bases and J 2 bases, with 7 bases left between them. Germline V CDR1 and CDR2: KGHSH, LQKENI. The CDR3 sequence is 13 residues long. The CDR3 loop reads CASSPGRNTEAFF. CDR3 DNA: TGTGCCAGCTCACCGGGGCGTAACACTGAAGCTTTCTTT. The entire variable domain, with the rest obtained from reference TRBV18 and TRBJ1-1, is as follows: NAGVMQNPRHLVRRRGQEARLRCSPMKGHSHVYWYRQLPEEGLKFMVYLQKENIIDESGMPKERFSAEFPKEGPSILRIQQVVRGDSAAYFCASSPGRNTEAFFGQGTRLTVV.

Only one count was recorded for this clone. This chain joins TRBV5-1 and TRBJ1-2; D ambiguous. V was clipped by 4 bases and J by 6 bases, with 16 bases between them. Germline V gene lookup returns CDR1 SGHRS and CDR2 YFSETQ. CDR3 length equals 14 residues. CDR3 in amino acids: CASSPAGSYDGYTF. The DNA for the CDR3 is TGCGCCAGCAGCCCCGCCGGTAGTTACGATGGCTACACCTTC.

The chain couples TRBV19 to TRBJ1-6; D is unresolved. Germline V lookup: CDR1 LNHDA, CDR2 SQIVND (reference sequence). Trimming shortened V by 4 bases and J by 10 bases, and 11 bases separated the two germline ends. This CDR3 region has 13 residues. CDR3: CASSTFGASPLHF. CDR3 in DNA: TGTGCCAGTAGTACGTTTGGAGCATCACCCCTCCACTTT.

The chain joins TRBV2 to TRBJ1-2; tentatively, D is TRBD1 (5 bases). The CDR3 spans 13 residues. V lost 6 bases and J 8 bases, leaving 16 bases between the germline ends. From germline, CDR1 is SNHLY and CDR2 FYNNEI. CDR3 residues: CASSLQELEGYTF. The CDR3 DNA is TGTGCCAGCAGCCTACAGGAGTTGGAGGGCTACACCTTC.